What follows is one T cell receptor beta chain and its context. The antigen remains unidentified. Sequencing used immunoSEQ multiplex PCR; TCRdb keeps in-frame clones, though not all of them. The sample has around 120,000 clones; roughly 92% are singletons. This entry comes from a study of T cell responses to AZD1222 COVID-19 vaccine. Findings of the study overall: Sampling that yielded the repertoires occurred only after the peak T cell response. Among AZD1222 vaccinees, only six were seropositive at baseline.

The CDR3 has 14 amino acids. V was clipped by 5 bases and J by 4 bases, with 14 bases between them. Germline CDR1 is SGHTA and CDR2 is FQGNSA. J is TRBJ1-1 and V is TRBV7-2, with a weak D call TRBD1 (5 bases). Source: peripheral blood, taken 28 days after the second AZD1222 dose. The TCR sequence derives from an adult who received the AZD1222 COVID-19 vaccine. DNA of the CDR3: TGTGCCAGCAGCCCTTGGCAGGGACCCACTGAAGCTTTCTTT. Translated: CASSPWQGPTEAFF.